The next 15 T cell receptor beta chains were all read from a single sample in a study of blood T cells in healthy people across ages. The use of a sample-barcoded 5' primer and a J-beta primer mix characterized a second PCR of roughly 6 to 12 cycles. MiXCR, applied by TCRdb to the 5' RACE reads, yields one record per CDR3 protein. Here the sample spans about 1.5 million distinct CDR3 sequences, about 42% being singletons. The sequencing sample was made of blood. Receptor source: a woman under 30 in good health.

The rearrangement uses TRBV10-3 and TRBJ1-2, with TRBD1 identical over 8 bases. This CDR3 is 14 amino acids long. Germline assignment: CDR1 ENHRY and CDR2 SYGVKD. The trim removed 3 bases at V and 8 bases at J, leaving 8 bases unmatched. The CDR3 here is CAISERQGRGGYTF. CDR3 in DNA: TGTGCCATCAGTGAACGACAGGGGAGAGGGGGCTACACCTTC.

In this sample, this clonotype turned up a few times. The V and J genes are TRBV7-6 and TRBJ1-1; the D is unclear. CDR3 size: 15 residues. In germline, CDR1 is SGHVS, CDR2 FNYEAQ. V shed 1 base and J shed 1 base, with 10 bases lying between them. In nucleotides, the CDR3 is TGTGCCAGCAGCTTAGGTTCAGCCCAGAACACTGAAGCTTTCTTT. It encodes CASSLGSAQNTEAFF.

The chain employs TRBV4-3 and TRBJ2-1; tentatively, D is TRBD2 (6 bases). CDR3 length: 13 residues. CDR1 is LGHNA, CDR2 YSLEER, per germline. V gave up 4 bases and J gave up 8 bases, with 12 bases separating them. The CDR3 region has the DNA TGCGCCAGCAGCCGGAACTGGGGGGATGAGCAGTTCTTC. This sequence encodes CASSRNWGDEQFF.

The chain joins TRBV13 to TRBJ2-1, with 7 bases that match TRBD2. The J call may be incorrect, as the DNA end agrees better with TRBJ2-7. The CDR3 covers 15 residues. Germline V gene lookup returns CDR1 PRHDT and CDR2 FYEKMQ (reference sequence). The CDR3 coding sequence is TGTGCCAGCAGTTCAGGCAGCGGGGTATACAATGAGCAGTACTTC. It encodes CASSSGSGVYNEQYF.

The rearrangement uses TRBV5-1 and TRBJ1-6, with unresolved D. The germline V gene has CDR1 SGHRS and CDR2 YFSETQ. Trimming removed 3 bases at V and 9 bases at J, with 19 bases between. This CDR3 comprises 16 residues. CDR3: CASSWGGRVRGSPLHF. CDR3 nucleotide sequence: TGCGCCAGCAGCTGGGGAGGCCGGGTTAGAGGTTCACCCCTCCACTTT.

The V and J genes are TRBV10-3 and TRBJ1-2, with TRBD1 matching over 7 bases. Trimming removed 6 bases from V and 2 bases from J; junction bases left unmatched: 12. Germline V CDR1 and CDR2: ENHRY, SYGVKD. The CDR3 contains 16 residues. The DNA for the CDR3 is TGTGCCATCAGACGGGACTCTCTAGGGGGCAACTATGGCTACACCTTC. It specifies CAIRRDSLGGNYGYTF.

The chain combines TRBV4-2 with TRBJ1-5, with D possibly TRBD1 on 5 matching bases. CDR3 size: 14 residues. V lost 3 bases and J lost 5, with 11 bases in between. The germline V gene has CDR1 LGHNA and CDR2 YNFKEQ. This CDR3 reads CASSQAGQDQPQHF. CDR3 nucleotide sequence: TGTGCCAGCAGCCAGGCAGGGCAGGATCAGCCCCAGCATTTT.

Comment on this clonotype: A much more abundant neighbour one base away suggests this may be a read error. The chain is built from TRBV29-1 and TRBJ2-4; D might be TRBD1 (5 bases). V gave up 1 base and J gave up 15 bases, with 13 bases separating them. The germline V gene has CDR1 SQVTM and CDR2 ANQGSEA. The CDR3 totals 11 residues. CDR3: CSVEGGYERYF. For the CDR3, the DNA is TGCAGCGTTGAAGGGGGCTACGAGCGGTACTTC.

This chain uses TRBV4-3 with TRBJ1-2; a weak D match, TRBD1 (6 bases). The CDR3 contains 16 residues. V shed 1 base and J shed 2 bases, with 14 bases lying between them. Germline assignment: CDR1 LGHNA and CDR2 YSLEER. The CDR3 protein is CASSQGGGLNNYGYTF. Written as DNA, the CDR3 is TGCGCCAGCAGCCAAGGAGGGGGTTTAAACAACTATGGCTACACCTTC.

The chain couples TRBV29-1 to TRBJ2-1; TRBD2 matches 7 bases. The CDR3 sequence is 13 residues long. V was pared by 2 bases and J by 5 bases, with 3 bases of the junction left unmatched. The germline CDR1 and CDR2 sequences are SQVTM and ANQGSEA. The CDR3 nucleotides are TGCAGCGTTGAAAGGCTAGCGGACAATGAGCAGTTCTTC. Translating it yields CSVERLADNEQFF.

This clonotype was counted between two and nine times. The V gene is TRBV19, the J gene TRBJ2-7; 7 bases fit TRBD2. CDR1 and CDR2 from the germline V gene are LNHDA and SQIVND (reference sequence). This CDR3 region has 13 residues. The V segment lost 8 bases and the J segment 2 bases; nucleotides outside the gene matches: 6. DNA for the CDR3: TGTGCCAGTGGCGGGGGTTCTACCTACGAGCAGTACTTC. It encodes CASGGGSTYEQYF.

V gene TRBV20-1 combines with J gene TRBJ1-5; TRBD1 matches 9 bases. The germline gives CDR1 DFQATT, CDR2 SNEGSKA (reference sequence). Trimming took 5 bases from V and 1 from J; bases not matched to a gene: 6. The CDR3 has 15 residues. This chain's CDR3 is CSALQGARSNQPQHF. CDR3 coding DNA: TGCAGTGCTTTACAGGGGGCGAGGAGCAATCAGCCCCAGCATTTT.

Points on this clonotype: This clone may be a read error of a much larger clone one base away. The chain uses TRBV5-1 and TRBJ2-6, with D possibly matching TRBD1 (5 bases). This CDR3 spans 16 amino acids. Per the germline V gene, CDR1 is SGHRS and CDR2 is YFSETQ. The CDR3 DNA reads as TGCGCCAGCAGCCGCCGAGACTTCTCTGGGGCCAACATCCTGACTTTC. Translated: CASSRRDFSGANILTF. Drawing the rest from reference TRBV5-1 and TRBJ2-6, the complete variable domain is KAGVTQTPRYLIKTRGQQVTLSCSPISGHRSVSWYQQTPGQGLQFLFEYFSETQRNKGNFPGRFSGRQFSNSRSEMNVSTLELGDSALYLCASSRRDFSGANILTFGAGSRLTVL.

The chain has TRBV20-1 and TRBJ2-1; 11 positions agree with TRBD2. Per germline, CDR1 DFQATT and CDR2 SNEGSKA (reference sequence). J lost 7 bases, V lost 5 bases, and 19 bases had no gene match. The CDR3 is 18 amino acids. The CDR3 loop is CSASARVAGGIRGNEQFF. Here the CDR3 DNA reads TGCAGTGCTTCTGCTCGTGTAGCGGGAGGGATTAGAGGGAATGAGCAGTTCTTC.

This clonotype was counted between two and nine times. The CDR3 protein is CASSSKWGTEAFF. The CDR3 DNA follows: TGTGCCAGCAGCTCAAAATGGGGCACTGAAGCTTTCTTT. The rearrangement uses TRBV7-9 and TRBJ1-1, with D unresolved. From germline, CDR1 is SEHNR and CDR2 FQNEAQ (reference sequence). Trimming removed 4 bases at V and 4 bases at J, with 10 bases between. The length of the CDR3 is 13 residues.